This T cell receptor (beta chain) was captured by sequencing in a study of radiotherapy plus CTLA-4 blockade in lung cancer. Study information: About 17% of enrolled patients responded objectively, and roughly 31% had disease control.

Overall study findings and caveats: Expansion in blood of tumor-derived TCR clones was seen after radiotherapy plus ipilimumab.

In the case of this clone: Its antigen is unknown.

Here immunoSEQ multiplex PCR was the method, and the copy in TCRdb shows in-frame clones only, minus some. The sample lists around 30,000 clones, about four fifths occurring once. The receptor was derived from a human donor with non-small cell lung cancer that progressed on radiotherapy plus ipilimumab. The specimen was peripheral blood, collected from a patient treated with radiotherapy plus ipilimumab.

The CDR3 DNA sequence: TGTGCCAGCTCACCCCTCCCGGGGGACGAGCAGTACTTC. Translating gives CASSPLPGDEQYF. This sequence joins TRBV18 and TRBJ2-7; weak D call: TRBD2 (6 bases). The CDR3 spans 13 residues. Deletions cut 3 bases from V and 5 bases from J, with 11 bases between. Germline V gene lookup returns CDR1 KGHSH and CDR2 LQKENI.